These 7 T cell receptor beta chains were all obtained from the same sample, sequenced in a study of PD-1 blockade in classical Hodgkin lymphoma. Time point: cycle 4 day 1 (C4D1), after more than 5 weeks of nivolumab. In every patient, relapse followed autologous stem cell transplantation, while exposure to brentuximab vedotin differed. Method: immunoSEQ multiplex PCR; TCRdb's copy keeps in-frame clones and lacks some. The data contain around 50,000 clones, about 80% of them singletons. This material consisted of peripheral blood mononuclear cells (PBMCs), taken before the fourth cycle of nivolumab. Source of these receptors: a human donor with classical Hodgkin lymphoma.

This clone came up once. This chain joins TRBV7-9 and TRBJ1-5, with 9 bases aligning to TRBD1. J gave up 5 bases and V 4 bases, and 9 bases lay outside the gene matches. Germline V lookup: CDR1 SEHNR, CDR2 FQNEAQ (reference sequence). There are 16 residues in the CDR3. The DNA for the CDR3 is TGTGCCAGCAGCTCCACCACAGGGGGCGGAGATCAGCCCCAGCATTTT. Its translation: CASSSTTGGGDQPQHF.

The rearrangement joins TRBV2 to TRBJ1-1, with a weak D call TRBD1 (5 bases). This CDR3 has 11 amino acids. Germline CDR1 and CDR2: SNHLY and FYNNEI. V was trimmed by 9 bases and J by 4 bases, leaving 9 bases between them. The CDR3 coding sequence is TGTGCCAGTATGAGGGGCACTGAAGCTTTCTTT. Amino acids: CASMRGTEAFF.

The sample holds one count of this clone. The chain combines TRBV6-1 with TRBJ1-1; D is perhaps TRBD1 (6 bases). The CDR3 has 14 amino acids. Looked up from germline, CDR1 is MNHNS and CDR2 is SASEGT. With 7 bases removed from V and 1 base from J, the gap between germline ends came to 13 bases. The CDR3 DNA reads as TGTGCCAGCACCTGGGGACAAGAGAACACTGAAGCTTTCTTT. As protein: CASTWGQENTEAFF.

Written as DNA, the CDR3 is TGTGCCAGCAGCGCGTATAAGGACAGTCAAGAGACCCAGTACTTC. Amino acids: CASSAYKDSQETQYF. The chain carries TRBV9 and TRBJ2-5; a possible D gene is TRBD1 (6 bases). Germline assignment: CDR1 SGDLS and CDR2 YYNGEE. V shed 3 bases and J shed 2 bases, with 14 bases lying between them. The length of the CDR3 is 15 residues.

The count of this clone is one. The chain links TRBV28 to TRBJ1-1, with D possibly being TRBD1 (5 bases). This CDR3 region has 15 residues. Per the germline V gene, CDR1 is MDHEN and CDR2 is SYDVKM. V lost 3 bases and J lost 4, with 15 bases in between. The CDR3, as DNA: TGTGCCAGCAGTTTGGGGGGGAGGTTAGGCACTGAAGCTTTCTTT. Its translation is CASSLGGRLGTEAFF.

A note on this clone: Other DNA sequences in the sample encode the same CDR3. This chain uses TRBV5-1 with TRBJ2-1, with 10 bases identical to TRBD1. J was trimmed by 8 bases and V by 4 bases; bases with no gene match: 3. This CDR3 is 13 amino acids long. Germline V lookup: CDR1 SGHRS, CDR2 YFSETQ. CDR3 bases: TGCGCCAGCAGCGGCGGGACAGGGGATGAGCAGTTCTTC. It yields the protein CASSGGTGDEQFF.

This clone was counted only a few times. The chain employs TRBV7-9 and TRBJ1-1, with a possible D match to TRBD1 (6 bases). The V gene lost 7 bases and the J gene lost 4 bases, with 22 bases spanning the gap. Looked up from germline, CDR1 is SEHNR and CDR2 is FQNEAQ (reference sequence). This CDR3 comprises 16 residues. Here the CDR3 DNA reads TGTGCCAGCACCACGAGGGGGGTACGTGTGGGCACTGAAGCTTTCTTT. Its translation: CASTTRGVRVGTEAFF.